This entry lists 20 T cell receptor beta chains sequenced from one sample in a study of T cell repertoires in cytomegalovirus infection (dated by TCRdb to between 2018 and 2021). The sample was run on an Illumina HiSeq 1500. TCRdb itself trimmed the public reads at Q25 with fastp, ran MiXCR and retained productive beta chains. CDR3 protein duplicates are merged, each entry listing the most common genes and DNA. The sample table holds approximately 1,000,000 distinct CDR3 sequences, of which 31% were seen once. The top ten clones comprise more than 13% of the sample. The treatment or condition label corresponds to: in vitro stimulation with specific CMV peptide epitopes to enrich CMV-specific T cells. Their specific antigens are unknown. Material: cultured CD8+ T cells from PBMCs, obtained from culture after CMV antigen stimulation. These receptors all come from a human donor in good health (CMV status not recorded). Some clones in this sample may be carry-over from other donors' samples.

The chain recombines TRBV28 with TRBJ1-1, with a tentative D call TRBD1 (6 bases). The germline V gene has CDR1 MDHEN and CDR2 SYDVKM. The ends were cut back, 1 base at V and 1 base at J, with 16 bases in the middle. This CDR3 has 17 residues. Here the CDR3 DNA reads TGTGCCAGCAGTTTATTAGGGGGACCGGGGTGGAACACTGAAGCTTTCTTT. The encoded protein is CASSLLGGPGWNTEAFF.

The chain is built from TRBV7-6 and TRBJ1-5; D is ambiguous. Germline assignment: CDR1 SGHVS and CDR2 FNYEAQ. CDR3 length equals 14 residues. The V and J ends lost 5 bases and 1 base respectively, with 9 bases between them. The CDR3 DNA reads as TGTGCCAGCAGCCCCGCCGCGAGCAATCAGCCCCAGCATTTT. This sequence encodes CASSPAASNQPQHF.

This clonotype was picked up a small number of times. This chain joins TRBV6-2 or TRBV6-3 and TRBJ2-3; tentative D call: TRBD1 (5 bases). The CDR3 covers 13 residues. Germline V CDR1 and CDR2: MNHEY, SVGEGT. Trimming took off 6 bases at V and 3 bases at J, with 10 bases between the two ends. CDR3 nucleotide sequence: TGTGCCAGCAGGACGACAGTAACAGATACGCAGTATTTT. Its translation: CASRTTVTDTQYF.

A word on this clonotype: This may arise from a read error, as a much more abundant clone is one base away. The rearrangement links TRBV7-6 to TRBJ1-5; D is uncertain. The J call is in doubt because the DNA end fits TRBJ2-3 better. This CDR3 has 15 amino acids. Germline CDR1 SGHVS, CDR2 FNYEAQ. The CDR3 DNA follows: TGTGCCAGCAGCTTACTCCTGGGAAGCAATCAGCCCCAGTATTTT. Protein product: CASSLLLGSNQPQYF.

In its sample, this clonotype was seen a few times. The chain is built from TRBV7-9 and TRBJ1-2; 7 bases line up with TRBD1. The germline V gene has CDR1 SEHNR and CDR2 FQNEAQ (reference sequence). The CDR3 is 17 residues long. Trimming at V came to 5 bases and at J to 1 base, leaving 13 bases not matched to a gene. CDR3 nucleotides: TGTGCCAGCAGCCGGACAAAAGGGACAGTAAATAACTATGGCTACACCTTC. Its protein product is CASSRTKGTVNNYGYTF.

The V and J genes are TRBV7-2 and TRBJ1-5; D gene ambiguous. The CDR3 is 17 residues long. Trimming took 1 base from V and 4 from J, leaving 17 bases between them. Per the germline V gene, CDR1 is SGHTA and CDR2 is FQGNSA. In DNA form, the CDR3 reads TGTGCCAGCAGCTTAGAGGAGGGTTCGATGGGGAATCAGCCCCAGCATTTT. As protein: CASSLEEGSMGNQPQHF.

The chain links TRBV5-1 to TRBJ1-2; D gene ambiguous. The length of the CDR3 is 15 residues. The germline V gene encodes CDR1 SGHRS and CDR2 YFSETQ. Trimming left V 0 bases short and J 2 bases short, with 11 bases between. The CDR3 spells CASSLAVGINYGYTF. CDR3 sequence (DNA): TGCGCCAGCAGCTTGGCCGTCGGCATCAACTATGGCTACACCTTC.

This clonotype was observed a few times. This chain's CDR3 is CASSIGTTNTGELFF. CDR3 DNA sequence: TGTGCCAGTAGTATCGGGACAACGAACACCGGGGAGCTGTTTTTT. The V call is TRBV19, the J call TRBJ2-2; weak D call: TRBD1 (6 bases). Trimming removed 3 bases from V and 0 bases from J, with 8 bases in between. Germline V gene sequence: CDR1 LNHDA, CDR2 SQIVND (reference sequence). This CDR3 region has 15 residues.

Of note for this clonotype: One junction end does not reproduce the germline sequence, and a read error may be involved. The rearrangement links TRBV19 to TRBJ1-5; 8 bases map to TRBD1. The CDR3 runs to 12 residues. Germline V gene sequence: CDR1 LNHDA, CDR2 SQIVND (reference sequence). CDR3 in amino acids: CASTGGFQPHHF. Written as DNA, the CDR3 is TGTGCCAGTACAGGGGGCTTTCAGCCCCATCATTTT.

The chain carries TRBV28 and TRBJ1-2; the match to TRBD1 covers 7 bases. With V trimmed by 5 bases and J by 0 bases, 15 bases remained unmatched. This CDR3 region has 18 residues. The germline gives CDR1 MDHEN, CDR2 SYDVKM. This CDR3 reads CASSPLHRDSSANYGYTF. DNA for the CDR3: TGTGCCAGCAGTCCCCTCCATCGGGACAGTTCTGCTAACTATGGCTACACCTTC.

The CDR3 DNA sequence: TGTGCCAGCAGCTTTCGCGGGGGGACTAATGAAAAACTGTTTTTT. Protein sequence: CASSFRGGTNEKLFF. V is TRBV9 and J is TRBJ1-4; the D gene is possibly TRBD1 (5 bases). The CDR3 covers 15 residues. Germline assignment: CDR1 SGDLS and CDR2 YYNGEE. The ends were cut back, 4 bases at V and 2 bases at J, with 12 bases in the middle. The full variable domain, completed using reference TRBV9 and TRBJ1-4, is DSGVTQTPKHLITATGQRVTLRCSPRSGDLSVYWYQQSLDQGLQFLIQYYNGEERAKGNILERFSAQQFPDLHSELNLSSLELGDSALYFCASSFRGGTNEKLFFGSGTQLSVL.

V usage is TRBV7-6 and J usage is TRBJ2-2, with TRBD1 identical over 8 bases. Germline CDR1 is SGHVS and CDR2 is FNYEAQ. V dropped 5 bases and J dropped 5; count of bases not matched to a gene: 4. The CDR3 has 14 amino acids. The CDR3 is CASSRTGSTGELFF. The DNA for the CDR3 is TGTGCCAGCAGCCGGACAGGGTCGACCGGGGAGCTGTTTTTT. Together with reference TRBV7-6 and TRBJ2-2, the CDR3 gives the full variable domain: GAGVSQSPRYKVTKRGQDVALRCDPISGHVSLYWYRQALGQGPEFLTYFNYEAQQDKSGLPNDRFSAERPEGSISTLTIQRTEQRDSAMYRCASSRTGSTGELFFGEGSRLTVL.

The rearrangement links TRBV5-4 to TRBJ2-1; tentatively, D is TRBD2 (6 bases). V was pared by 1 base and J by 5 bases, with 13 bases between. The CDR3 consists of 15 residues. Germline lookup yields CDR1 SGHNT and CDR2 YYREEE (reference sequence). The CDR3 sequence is CASSLWRVVNNEQFF. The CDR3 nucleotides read TGTGCCAGCAGCTTGTGGAGGGTGGTTAACAATGAGCAGTTCTTC. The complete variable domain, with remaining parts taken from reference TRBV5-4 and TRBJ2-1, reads ETGVTQSPTHLIKTRGQQVTLRCSSQSGHNTVSWYQQALGQGPQFIFQYYREEENGRGNFPPRFSGLQFPNYSSELNVNALELDDSALYLCASSLWRVVNNEQFFGPGTRLTVL.

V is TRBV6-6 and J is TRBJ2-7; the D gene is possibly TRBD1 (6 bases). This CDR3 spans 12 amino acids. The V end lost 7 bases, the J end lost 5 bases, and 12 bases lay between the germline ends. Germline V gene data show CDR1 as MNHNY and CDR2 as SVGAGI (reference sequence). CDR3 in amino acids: CASTRGGDEQYV. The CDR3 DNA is TGTGCCAGCACCCGTGGGGGCGACGAGCAGTACGTC.

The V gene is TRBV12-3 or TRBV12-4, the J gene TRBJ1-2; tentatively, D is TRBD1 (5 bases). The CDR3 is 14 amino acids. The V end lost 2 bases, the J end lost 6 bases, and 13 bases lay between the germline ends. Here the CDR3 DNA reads TGTGCCAGCAGTTTAACGGGGCCCGGGGATGGCTACACCTTC. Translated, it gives CASSLTGPGDGYTF.

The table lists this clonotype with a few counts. CDR3 in amino acids: CASSYDGTRVYNEQFF. The CDR3 DNA follows: TGTGCCAGCAGTTACGATGGGACTAGAGTCTACAATGAGCAGTTCTTC. The rearrangement joins TRBV6-5 to TRBJ2-1, with 8 bases identical to TRBD2. V lost 2 bases to trimming and J lost 3 bases; unmatched junction nucleotides: 6. Germline loops: CDR1 MNHEY, CDR2 SVGAGI. CDR3 length: 16 residues.

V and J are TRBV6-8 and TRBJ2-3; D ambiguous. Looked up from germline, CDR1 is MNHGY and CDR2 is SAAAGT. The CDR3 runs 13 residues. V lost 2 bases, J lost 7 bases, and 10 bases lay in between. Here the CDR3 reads CASSYTGYNTQYF. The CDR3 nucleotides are TGTGCCAGCAGTTACACGGGTTATAATACGCAGTATTTT.

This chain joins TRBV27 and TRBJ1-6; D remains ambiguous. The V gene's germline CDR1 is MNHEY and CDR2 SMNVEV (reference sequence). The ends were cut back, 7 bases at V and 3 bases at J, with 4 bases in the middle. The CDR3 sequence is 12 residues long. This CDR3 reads CASKGYNSPLHF. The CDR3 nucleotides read TGTGCCAGCAAAGGCTATAATTCACCCCTCCACTTT.

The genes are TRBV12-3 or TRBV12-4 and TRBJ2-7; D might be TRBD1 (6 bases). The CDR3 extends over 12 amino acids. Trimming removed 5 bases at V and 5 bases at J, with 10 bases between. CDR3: CASSRQVHEQYF. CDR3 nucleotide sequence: TGTGCCAGCAGTCGACAGGTCCACGAGCAGTACTTC.

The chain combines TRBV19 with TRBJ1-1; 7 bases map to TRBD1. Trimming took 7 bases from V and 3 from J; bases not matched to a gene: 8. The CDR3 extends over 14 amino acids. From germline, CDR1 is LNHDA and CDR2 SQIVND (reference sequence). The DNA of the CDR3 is TGTGCCAGTACCCTAGGGACAGCCTACACTGAAGCTTTCTTT. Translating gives CASTLGTAYTEAFF. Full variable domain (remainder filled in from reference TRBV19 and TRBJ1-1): DGGITQSPKYLFRKEGQNVTLSCEQNLNHDAMYWYRQDPGQGLRLIYYSQIVNDFQKGDIAEGYSVSREKKESFPLTVTSAQKNPTAFYLCASTLGTAYTEAFFGQGTRLTVV.